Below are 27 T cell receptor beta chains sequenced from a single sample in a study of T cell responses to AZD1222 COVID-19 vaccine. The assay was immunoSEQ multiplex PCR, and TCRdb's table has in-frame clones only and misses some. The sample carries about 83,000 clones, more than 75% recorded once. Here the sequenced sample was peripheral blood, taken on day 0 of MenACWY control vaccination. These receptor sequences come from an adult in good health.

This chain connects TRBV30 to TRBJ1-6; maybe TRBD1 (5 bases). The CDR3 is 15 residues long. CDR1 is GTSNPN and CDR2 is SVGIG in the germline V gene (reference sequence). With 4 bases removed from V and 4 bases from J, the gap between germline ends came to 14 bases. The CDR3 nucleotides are TGTGCCTGGACCCCACGCGGGGCATATAATTCACCCCTCCACTTT. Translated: CAWTPRGAYNSPLHF.

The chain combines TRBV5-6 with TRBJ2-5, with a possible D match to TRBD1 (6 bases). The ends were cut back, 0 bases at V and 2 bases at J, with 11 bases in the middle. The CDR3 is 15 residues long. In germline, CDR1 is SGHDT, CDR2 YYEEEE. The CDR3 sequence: CASSLASGEQETQYF. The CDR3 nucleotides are TGTGCCAGCAGCTTGGCCTCAGGGGAACAAGAGACCCAGTACTTC.

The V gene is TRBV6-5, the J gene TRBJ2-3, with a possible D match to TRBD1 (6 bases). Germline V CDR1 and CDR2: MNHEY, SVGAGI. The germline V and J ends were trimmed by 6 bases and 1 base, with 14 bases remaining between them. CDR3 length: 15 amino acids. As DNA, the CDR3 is TGTGCCAGCAGCGGAACAGGGCTCGGCACAGATACGCAGTATTTT. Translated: CASSGTGLGTDTQYF.

The CDR3 sequence is CASRPDSNYGYTF. The CDR3 DNA reads as TGTGCCAGCAGACCAGACAGTAACTATGGCTACACCTTC. This chain joins TRBV6-5 and TRBJ1-2, with a possible D match to TRBD1 (5 bases). V lost 6 bases and J lost 1, with 9 bases in between. CDR1 and CDR2 from the germline V gene are MNHEY and SVGAGI. The CDR3 totals 13 residues.

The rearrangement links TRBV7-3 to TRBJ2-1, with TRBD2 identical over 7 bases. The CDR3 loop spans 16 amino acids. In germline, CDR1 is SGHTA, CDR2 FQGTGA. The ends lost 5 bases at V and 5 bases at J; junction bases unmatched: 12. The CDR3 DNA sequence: TGTGCCAGCAGCGCCACCTGGACGGGAGGCCACAATGAGCAGTTCTTC. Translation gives CASSATWTGGHNEQFF.

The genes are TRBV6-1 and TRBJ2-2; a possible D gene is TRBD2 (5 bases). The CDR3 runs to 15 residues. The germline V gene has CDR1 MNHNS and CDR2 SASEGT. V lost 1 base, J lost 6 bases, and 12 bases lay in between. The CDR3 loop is CASSEGEWPAGELFF. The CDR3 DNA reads TGTGCCAGCAGTGAAGGGGAGTGGCCCGCCGGGGAGCTGTTTTTT.

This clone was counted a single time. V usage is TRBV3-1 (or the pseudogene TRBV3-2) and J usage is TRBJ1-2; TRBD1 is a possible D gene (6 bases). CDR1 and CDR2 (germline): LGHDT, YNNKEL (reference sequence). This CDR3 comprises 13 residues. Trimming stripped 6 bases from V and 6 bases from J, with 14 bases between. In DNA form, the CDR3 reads TGTGCCAGCAGGTACCAACAGGGCCATGGCTACACCTTC. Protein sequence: CASRYQQGHGYTF.

DNA for the CDR3: TGTGCCAGCAGCTTGGGGCAGGGGACGGCGTTTAGTATTTGGCAGTACTTC. This translates into CASSLGQGTAFSIWQYF. The rearrangement uses TRBV28 and TRBJ2-7; the D gene is possibly TRBD1 (6 bases). CDR3 length: 17 amino acids. Germline loops: CDR1 MDHEN, CDR2 SYDVKM. The V and J ends lost 6 bases and 9 bases respectively, with 30 bases between them.

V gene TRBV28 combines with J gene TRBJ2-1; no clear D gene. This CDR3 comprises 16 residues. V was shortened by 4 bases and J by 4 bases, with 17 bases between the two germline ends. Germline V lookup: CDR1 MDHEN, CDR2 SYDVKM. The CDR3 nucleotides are TGTGCCAGCAGTTCCGCCCCCCTGCTCCTTTACAATGAGCAGTTCTTC. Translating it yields CASSSAPLLLYNEQFF. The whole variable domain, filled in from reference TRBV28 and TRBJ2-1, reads DVKVTQSSRYLVKRTGEKVFLECVQDMDHENMFWYRQDPGLGLRLIYFSYDVKMKEKGDIPEGYSVSREKKERFSLILESASTNQTSMYLCASSSAPLLLYNEQFFGPGTRLTVL.

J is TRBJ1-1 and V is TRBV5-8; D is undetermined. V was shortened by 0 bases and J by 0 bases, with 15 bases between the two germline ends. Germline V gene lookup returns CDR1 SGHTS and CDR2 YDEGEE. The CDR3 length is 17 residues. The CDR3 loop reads CASSLAVDSFLNTEAFF. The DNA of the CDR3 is TGTGCCAGCAGCTTGGCAGTAGACTCATTTCTGAACACTGAAGCTTTCTTT.

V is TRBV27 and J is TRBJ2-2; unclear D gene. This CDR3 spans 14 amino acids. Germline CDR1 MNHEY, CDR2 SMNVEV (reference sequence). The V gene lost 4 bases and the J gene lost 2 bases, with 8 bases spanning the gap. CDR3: CASSWVRNTGELFF. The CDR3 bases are TGTGCCAGCAGTTGGGTCCGAAACACCGGGGAGCTGTTTTTT.

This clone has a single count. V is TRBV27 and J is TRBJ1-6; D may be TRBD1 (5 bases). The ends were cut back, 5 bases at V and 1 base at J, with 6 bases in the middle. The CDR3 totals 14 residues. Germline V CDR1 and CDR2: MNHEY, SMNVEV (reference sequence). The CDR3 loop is CASSGGSYNSPLHF. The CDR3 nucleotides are TGTGCCAGCAGTGGGGGATCCTATAATTCACCCCTCCACTTT.

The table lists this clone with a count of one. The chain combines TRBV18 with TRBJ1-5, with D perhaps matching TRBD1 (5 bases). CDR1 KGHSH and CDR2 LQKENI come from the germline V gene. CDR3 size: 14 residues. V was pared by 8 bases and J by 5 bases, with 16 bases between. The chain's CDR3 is CASTAGDGDQPQHF. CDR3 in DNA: TGTGCCAGCACTGCCGGGGACGGAGATCAGCCCCAGCATTTT.

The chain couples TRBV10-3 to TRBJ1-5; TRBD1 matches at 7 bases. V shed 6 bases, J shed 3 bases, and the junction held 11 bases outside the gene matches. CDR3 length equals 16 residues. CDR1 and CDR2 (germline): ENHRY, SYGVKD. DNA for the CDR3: TGTGCCATCAGCACTTCTGACAGGGCGGTCAATCAGCCCCAGCATTTT. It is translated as CAISTSDRAVNQPQHF.

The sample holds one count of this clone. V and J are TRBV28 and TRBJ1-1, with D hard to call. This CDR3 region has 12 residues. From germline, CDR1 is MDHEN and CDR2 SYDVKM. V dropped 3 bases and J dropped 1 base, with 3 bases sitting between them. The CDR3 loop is CASSFQNTEAFF. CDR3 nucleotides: TGTGCCAGCAGTTTTCAGAACACTGAAGCTTTCTTT.

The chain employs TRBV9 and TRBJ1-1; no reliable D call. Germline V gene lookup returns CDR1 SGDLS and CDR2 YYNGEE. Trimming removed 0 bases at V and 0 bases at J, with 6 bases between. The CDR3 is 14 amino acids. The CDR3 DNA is TGTGCCAGCAGCGTAGAACATTTGAACACTGAAGCTTTCTTT. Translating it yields CASSVEHLNTEAFF.

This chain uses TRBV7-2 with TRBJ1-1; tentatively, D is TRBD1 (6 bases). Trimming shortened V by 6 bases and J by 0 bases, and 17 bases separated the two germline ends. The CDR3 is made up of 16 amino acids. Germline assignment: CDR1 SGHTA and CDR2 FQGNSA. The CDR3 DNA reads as TGTGCCAGCAGTCTACTATTGGGACAAGTGAACACTGAAGCTTTCTTT. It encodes CASSLLLGQVNTEAFF. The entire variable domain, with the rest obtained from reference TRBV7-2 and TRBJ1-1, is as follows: GAGVSQSPSNKVTEKGKDVELRCDPISGHTALYWYRQSLGQGLEFLIYFQGNSAPDKSGLPSDRFSAERTGGSVSTLTIQRTQQEDSAVYLCASSLLLGQVNTEAFFGQGTRLTVV.

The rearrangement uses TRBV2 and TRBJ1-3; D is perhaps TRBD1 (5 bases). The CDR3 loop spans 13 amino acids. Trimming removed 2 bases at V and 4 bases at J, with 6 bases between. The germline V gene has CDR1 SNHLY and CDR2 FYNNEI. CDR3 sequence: CASSEQGGNTIYF. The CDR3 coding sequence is TGTGCCAGCAGTGAACAGGGCGGAAACACCATATATTTT.

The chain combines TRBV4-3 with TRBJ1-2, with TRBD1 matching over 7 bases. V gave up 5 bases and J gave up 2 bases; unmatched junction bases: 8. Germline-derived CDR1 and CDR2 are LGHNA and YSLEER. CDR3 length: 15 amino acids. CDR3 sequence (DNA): TGCGCCAGCAGCTCTCACAGGGGACGAAACTATGGCTACACCTTC. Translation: CASSSHRGRNYGYTF.

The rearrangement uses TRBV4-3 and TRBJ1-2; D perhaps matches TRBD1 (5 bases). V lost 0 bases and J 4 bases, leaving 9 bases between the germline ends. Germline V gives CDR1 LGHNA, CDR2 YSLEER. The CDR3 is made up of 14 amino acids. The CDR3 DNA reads TGCGCCAGCAGCCAAGATGGGGGTCCCTATGGCTACACCTTC. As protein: CASSQDGGPYGYTF.

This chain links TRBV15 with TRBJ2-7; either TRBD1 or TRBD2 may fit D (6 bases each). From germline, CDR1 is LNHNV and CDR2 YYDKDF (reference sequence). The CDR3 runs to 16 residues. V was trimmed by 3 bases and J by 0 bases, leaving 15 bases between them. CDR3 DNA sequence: TGTGCCACCAGCAGGGGGGGCGGACTGGACTCCTACGAGCAGTACTTC. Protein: CATSRGGGLDSYEQYF.

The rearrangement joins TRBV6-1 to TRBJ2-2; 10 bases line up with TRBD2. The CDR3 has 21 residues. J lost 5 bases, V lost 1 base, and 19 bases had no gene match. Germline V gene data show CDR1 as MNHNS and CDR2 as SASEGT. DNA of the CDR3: TGTGCCAGCAGTGAAGAGGGGACAGGATTGGTGCTAGCGGGGGTTACCGGGGAGCTGTTTTTT. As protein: CASSEEGTGLVLAGVTGELFF.

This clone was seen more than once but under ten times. The CDR3 spells CASSPPTAPDTQYF. CDR3 sequence (DNA): TGTGCCAGCTCACCACCTACGGCCCCAGATACGCAGTATTTT. This chain links TRBV18 with TRBJ2-3; D not certain. The CDR3 loop spans 14 amino acids. In germline, CDR1 is KGHSH, CDR2 LQKENI. The germline V and J ends were trimmed by 0 bases and 4 bases, with 8 bases remaining between them.

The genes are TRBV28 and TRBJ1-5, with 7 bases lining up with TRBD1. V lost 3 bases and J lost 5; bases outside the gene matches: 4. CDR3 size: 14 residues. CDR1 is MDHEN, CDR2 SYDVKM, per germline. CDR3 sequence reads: CASSFRQGDQPQHF. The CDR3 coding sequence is TGTGCCAGCAGTTTCCGGCAGGGGGATCAGCCCCAGCATTTT. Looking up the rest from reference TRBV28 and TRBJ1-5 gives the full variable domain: DVKVTQSSRYLVKRTGEKVFLECVQDMDHENMFWYRQDPGLGLRLIYFSYDVKMKEKGDIPEGYSVSREKKERFSLILESASTNQTSMYLCASSFRQGDQPQHFGDGTRLSIL.

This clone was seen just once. CDR3 DNA: TGTGCCAGCAGACCACAGGGGGCGGGCTACGAGCAGTACTTC. Encoded protein: CASRPQGAGYEQYF. V and J are TRBV28 and TRBJ2-7; 9 nucleotides align to TRBD1. V trimming: 6 bases; J trimming: 3 bases; junction bases outside the gene matches: 6. Germline V gene lookup returns CDR1 MDHEN and CDR2 SYDVKM. This CDR3 has 14 residues.

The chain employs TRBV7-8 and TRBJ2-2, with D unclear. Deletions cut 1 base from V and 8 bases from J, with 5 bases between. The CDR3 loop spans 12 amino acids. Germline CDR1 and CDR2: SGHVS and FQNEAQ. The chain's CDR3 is CASSLGSGELFF. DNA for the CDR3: TGTGCCAGCAGCTTAGGGAGTGGGGAGCTGTTTTTT.

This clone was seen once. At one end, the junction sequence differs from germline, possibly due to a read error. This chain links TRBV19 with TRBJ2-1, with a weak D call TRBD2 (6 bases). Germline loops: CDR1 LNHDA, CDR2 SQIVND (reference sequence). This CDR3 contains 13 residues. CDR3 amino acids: CARSTEGHNEQFF. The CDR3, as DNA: TGTGCCAGAAGTACGGAGGGCCACAATGAGCAGTTCTTC.